This paragraph covers one T cell receptor (beta chain) sequence. Its antigen is unidentified. This sample was taken from a study of early stage breast cancer tumors. Study conclusions and caveats: Blood repertoires resembled normal breast more than tumor. Compared with adjacent normal breast, tumors showed 2 to 2.5-fold denser, more clonal T cells.

Germline-derived CDR1 and CDR2 are LNHNV and YYDKDF (reference sequence). The CDR3 has 16 amino acids. V was cut by 0 bases and J by 1 base, with 12 bases left in between. TCRdb keeps only in-frame clones here, not all; method: immunoSEQ multiplex PCR. Of roughly 30,000 clones listed, 80% to 90% are singletons. The V call is TRBV15, the J call TRBJ1-1, with no clear D. Sequencing was performed on blood. This clonotype was obtained from a person in their fifties with breast cancer. The CDR3 coding sequence is TGTGCCACCAGCAGAGATCGAAGACTTTCGAACACTGAAGCTTTCTTT. Its protein is CATSRDRRLSNTEAFF.